This is a list of T cell receptor beta chains from one sample in a study of cytomegalovirus exposure and HLA in healthy donors. Some clones are missing from TCRdb's copy, which holds only in-frame ones; the method was immunoSEQ multiplex PCR. This table has 190,000 or so clones, around 83% appearing once. The sequencing sample was made of PBMCs. The receptors were sampled from a man aged 50-59 years in good health and CMV-seronegative. Each CDR3 is given without its conserved first and last residue. Fields, in order: J gene, V gene, CDR3 protein.

TRBJ2-5 | TRBV7-2 | ASSLALRRQTQY
TRBJ2-2 | TRBV7-6 | ASSFNPGGRHTGELF
TRBJ1-1 | TRBV11-2 | ASDTGYTEAF
TRBJ1-2 | TRBV29-1 | SVGEGARGYT
TRBJ2-1 | TRBV7-3 | ASSLTHVAGGGEQF
TRBJ1-1 | TRBV5-6 | ASSFWTGMNTEAF
TRBJ1-2 | TRBV19 | ASHDRTYGYT
TRBJ2-5 | TRBV5-8 | ASSLQGGETQY
TRBJ1-3 | TRBV13 | ASSFRDLSGNTIY
TRBJ1-2 | TRBV18 | ASSPAGKGYGYT
TRBJ2-6 | TRBV4-2 | ASGMEAGANVLT
TRBJ2-3 | TRBV4-3 | ASSQADGGGLVADTQY
TRBJ1-2 | TRBV19 | ATQTGLYGYT
TRBJ2-3 | TRBV5-6 | ASRGTSGSDTQY
TRBJ2-7 | TRBV28 | ASSTNRGGEQY
TRBJ1-6 | TRBV15 | ATSRGGADSPLH
TRBJ1-1 | TRBV6-5 | ASSYSRTDKAF
TRBJ1-1 | TRBV5-6 | ASSRTVNTEAF
TRBJ1-5 | TRBV7-8 | ASSRSGVIGANQPQH
TRBJ2-2 | TRBV5-1 | ASRAPWADLSGELF
TRBJ2-5 | TRBV28 | ASPPRTGLQETQY
TRBJ2-5 | TRBV7-8 | ASSGLAGGQETQY
TRBJ1-1 | TRBV6-5 | ASSLRGFEAF
TRBJ1-3 | TRBV9 | ASSPGTGIFSGNTIY
TRBJ1-2 | TRBV28 | ASRPPQGPNYGYT
TRBJ1-1 | TRBV5-1 | ASSTGSNTEAF
TRBJ2-3 | TRBV5-4 | ASSPGGGTRADTQY
TRBJ2-2 | TRBV7-8 | ASRQGNSGELF
TRBJ2-1 | TRBV7-9 | ASSLVAGGPHNEQF
TRBJ1-3 | TRBV7-2 | ASSLASGVERNTIY
TRBJ2-5 | TRBV11-1 | ASSSPDRRRETQY
TRBJ2-7 | TRBV30 | AWSWTGGYEQY
TRBJ2-7 | TRBV6-5 | ASSYSGGVSSYEQY
TRBJ2-3 | TRBV28 | ATKTGGMSDTQY
TRBJ1-1 | TRBV5-1 | ASSLGGLNTEAF
TRBJ1-2 | TRBV19 | ASTGRNYGYT
TRBJ2-7 | TRBV7-2 | ASSYRTSGTYEQY
TRBJ1-1 | TRBV29-1 | SARGLPGTEAF
TRBJ2-3 | TRBV7-9 | ASREGVSTDTQY
TRBJ2-7 | TRBV5-1 | ASSPRAGGPYEQY
TRBJ1-5 | TRBV28 | ASSLGQGSQPQH
TRBJ2-7 | TRBV7-9 | ASSRRGQTPYEQY
TRBJ1-5 | TRBV19 | ATEGPLNQPQH
TRBJ1-5 | TRBV6-5 | ASSLEVGQPQH
TRBJ2-1 | TRBV7-3 | ASSQGLAVAYNEQF
TRBJ2-1 | TRBV5-5 | ASSPRQGAVNEQF
TRBJ2-5 | TRBV7-8 | ASSLVLAGGLETQY
TRBJ2-7 | TRBV6-6 | ASSYDRDYEQY
TRBJ1-2 | TRBV6-6 | ASSYSRPREGGYT
TRBJ2-5 | TRBV27 | ASSLSGGVGYQETQY